This T cell receptor beta chain was recorded in a study of long-term antiretroviral therapy in people with HIV. Looking at the study overall: Some samples came about a decade before the 2015 immediate-ART recommendation, and these were the earliest. Regarding the study as a whole: Dominance of pre-ART expanded clones persisted, fluctuating and often declining after ART. Blood dating 2004 to 2017 may reflect older ART regimens. HIV repertoire CDR3 lengths ranged less widely than those of controls.

Comment on this clone: Its specificity is unknown.

The assay, immunoSEQ v3.0, was run at survey level. Here immunoSEQ multiplex PCR was the method, and the copy in TCRdb shows in-frame clones only, minus some. The sample consists of under 15,000 clones, about 77% of them appearing once. V shed 8 bases and J shed 1 base, with 20 bases lying between them. This CDR3 comprises 16 residues. Germline V CDR1 and CDR2: MDHEN, SYDVKM. The sample here was unsorted PBMCs, taken 1.3 years after starting antiretroviral therapy. The V and J genes are TRBV28 and TRBJ1-1, with unresolved D. This clonotype originated in a woman between 18 and 29 years old with HIV. The CDR3 protein is CASENLPFRRNTEAFF. CDR3 sequence (DNA): TGTGCCAGCGAAAACCTACCCTTTAGGCGGAACACTGAAGCTTTCTTT.